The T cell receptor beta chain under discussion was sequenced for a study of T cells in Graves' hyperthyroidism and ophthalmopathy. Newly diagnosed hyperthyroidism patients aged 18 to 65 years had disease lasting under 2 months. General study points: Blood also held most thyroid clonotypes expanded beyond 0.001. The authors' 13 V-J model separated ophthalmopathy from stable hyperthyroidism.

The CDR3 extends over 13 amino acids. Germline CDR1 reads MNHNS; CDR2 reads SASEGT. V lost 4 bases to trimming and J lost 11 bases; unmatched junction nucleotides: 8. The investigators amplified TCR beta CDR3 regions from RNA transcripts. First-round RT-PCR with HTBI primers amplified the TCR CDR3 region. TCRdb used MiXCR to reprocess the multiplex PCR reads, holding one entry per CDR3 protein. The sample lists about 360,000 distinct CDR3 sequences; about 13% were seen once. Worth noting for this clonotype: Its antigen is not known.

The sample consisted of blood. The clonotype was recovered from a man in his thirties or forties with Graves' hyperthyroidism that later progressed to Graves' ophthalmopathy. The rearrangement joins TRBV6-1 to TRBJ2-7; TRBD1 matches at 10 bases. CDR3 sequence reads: CASSGTGQGEKYF. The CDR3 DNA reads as TGTGCCAGCAGTGGAACCGGACAGGGGGAGAAGTACTTC.